This T cell receptor (beta chain) was observed in a study of T cell repertoires in cytomegalovirus infection. Study-wide context: Indications came from public TCR beta signatures; they pointed to CMV infection and to a matching HLA type. Study-level points and caveats: HLA-C-restricted, CMV-specific TCR beta clonotypes were dominant ex vivo.

Trimming stripped 5 bases from V and 10 bases from J, with 15 bases between. From germline, CDR1 is GTSNPN and CDR2 SVGIG (reference sequence). The CDR3 extends over 13 amino acids. To note about this clonotype: Its matching antigen is unknown.

Each CDR3 protein is one row after TCRdb ran MiXCR on the reads. The data hold around 490,000 distinct CDR3 sequences, with about 26% observed a single time. This receptor was taken from a human donor in good health (CMV status not recorded). Some clones in this sample may be carry-over from other donors' samples. Sequenced input: PBMCs. J is TRBJ1-6 and V is TRBV30; D gene unclear. For the CDR3, the DNA is TGTGCCTGGCGGATTGTGGTGAACTCACCCCTCCACTTT. Amino acids: CAWRIVVNSPLHF.